This T cell receptor (beta chain) was recovered during a study of persistence of HIV-infected CD4 T cells. Regarding this clone: No antigen is known for it.

This was the immunoSEQ version 4 assay in survey mode. Sequencing used immunoSEQ multiplex PCR; TCRdb keeps in-frame clones, though not all of them. This table holds 40,000 to 45,000 clones, 91% found once. Findings of the study overall: TCRbeta richness was lower in CMV- and Gag-responding cells than in anti-CD3/anti-CD28-responding cells.

The length of the CDR3 is 16 residues. CDR1 LGHDT and CDR2 YNNKEL come from the germline V gene (reference sequence). Trimming shortened V by 4 bases and J by 0 bases, and 13 bases separated the two germline ends. Anti-CD3/anti-CD28 beads served as a nonspecific positive control stimulus. Sorting selected CD4+ T cells upregulating both CD40 ligand and CD69. This clonotype was obtained from an adult man with HIV who was CMV-seropositive. The chain links TRBV3-1 (or the pseudogene TRBV3-2) to TRBJ2-4, with D maybe TRBD1 (6 bases). Sequenced material: CD4+ T cells sorted from PBMCs after approximately 19-hour stimulation, taken from a patient who received antiretroviral therapy. CDR3 in amino acids: CASSRAGELAKNIQYF. For the CDR3, the DNA is TGTGCCAGCAGCCGAGCAGGGGAACTAGCCAAAAACATTCAGTACTTC.